The source of this T cell receptor (beta chain) is a study of blood T cell repertoires in COVID-19. Study processing details: Amplification of reference gene primers was used by the study to estimate nucleated cell counts. TCRdb's copy holds only in-frame clones and misses some; the assay was immunoSEQ multiplex PCR. D and trimming come from the DNA, and the V and J calls and clone size come from that table. The data contain fewer than 250,000 clones, over 70% of them seen just once; the ten biggest clones take up over 3.5%. The V and J ends lost 7 bases and 7 bases, in that order; junction bases with no gene match: 5. Per the germline V gene, CDR1 is SNHLY and CDR2 is FYNNEI. The CDR3 runs 13 residues.

The clonotype originates from a woman in her 30s who had been exposed to COVID-19. The sample comprised PBMCs or T cells enriched from blood (not recorded which). The gene calls are TRBV2 and TRBJ2-1; 9 bases align to TRBD1. The CDR3 DNA reads TGTGCCAGCACTGGACAGGGGCTGAATGAGCAGTTCTTC. This encodes CASTGQGLNEQFF.